A single sample is the source of the 9 T cell receptor beta chains below, sequenced in a study of shared clonotypes between healthy human individuals. Repertoires were generated with immunoSEQ multiplex PCR, while TCRdb's copy carries only in-frame clones and drops some. Among under 350,000 clones listed, around 86% were seen once. Sequenced sample: memory CD8+ T cells sorted from blood. As for subset: CD45RO+ cells pooled with CCR7-negative TemRA cells. The receptors here all came from a young man in good health.

The genes are TRBV5-4 and TRBJ2-7; 10 bases align to TRBD2. This CDR3 spans 14 amino acids. V lost 7 bases, J lost 2 bases, and 6 bases stayed unmatched. Germline V gene sequence: CDR1 SGHNT, CDR2 YYREEE (reference sequence). The DNA of the CDR3 is TGTGCCAGCTCTCCTAGCGGGAGCCCCTACGAGCAGTACTTC. It yields the protein CASSPSGSPYEQYF.

Turning to this clone: The sample carries other DNA sequences with the same CDR3. The chain combines TRBV27 with TRBJ2-7; 7 nucleotides align to TRBD1. The germline CDR1 and CDR2 sequences are MNHEY and SMNVEV (reference sequence). CDR3 length equals 12 residues. V lost 6 bases and J lost 5; bases outside the gene matches: 4. CDR3 nucleotides: TGTGCCAGCAGGACAGGGCCTAACGAGCAGTACTTC. Its protein product is CASRTGPNEQYF.

V usage is TRBV4-2 and J usage is TRBJ2-7; D is unclear. CDR3 length: 14 residues. V lost 1 base and J lost 0, with 7 bases in between. Germline CDR1 is LGHNA and CDR2 is YNFKEQ. CDR3 bases: TGTGCCAGCAGCCAAGTACAAGGCTCCTACGAGCAGTACTTC. This translates into CASSQVQGSYEQYF.

The genes are TRBV4-2 and TRBJ1-5; D ambiguous. V was clipped by 0 bases and J by 1 base, with 7 bases between them. This CDR3 comprises 15 residues. Germline CDR1 is LGHNA and CDR2 is YNFKEQ. CDR3 DNA: TGTGCCAGCAGCCAAGAGGAAAGGAGCAATCAGCCCCAGCATTTT. Its translation: CASSQEERSNQPQHF.

The genes are TRBV5-4 and TRBJ1-2, with 7 bases that match TRBD1. Germline V gene lookup returns CDR1 SGHNT and CDR2 YYREEE (reference sequence). The V gene end was trimmed by 4 bases and the J gene end by 6 bases; junction bases not matched to a gene: 9. The CDR3 is made up of 14 amino acids. The CDR3 protein is CASSGTGELHGYTF. DNA for the CDR3: TGTGCCAGCAGCGGAACAGGGGAACTTCATGGCTACACCTTC.

This clone appeared once. The chain recombines TRBV27 with TRBJ1-1, with D uncertain. The germline V gene has CDR1 MNHEY and CDR2 SMNVEV (reference sequence). The CDR3 totals 13 residues. V was trimmed by 5 bases and J by 4 bases, leaving 11 bases between them. CDR3 sequence reads: CASSHGLGTEAFF. CDR3 sequence (DNA): TGTGCCAGCAGTCACGGCCTTGGCACTGAAGCTTTCTTT.

This clone was detected once. V is TRBV5-6 and J is TRBJ2-7; the D gene is possibly TRBD1 (6 bases). The CDR3 sequence is 14 residues long. Germline V lookup: CDR1 SGHDT, CDR2 YYEEEE. V lost 4 bases and J 2 bases, leaving 13 bases between the germline ends. CDR3 region: CASSPQGRAYEQYF. The CDR3 nucleotides are TGTGCCAGCAGCCCGCAGGGGCGCGCCTACGAGCAGTACTTC.

The V gene is TRBV27, the J gene TRBJ2-7; 7 bases fit TRBD1. The CDR3 spans 14 residues. Losses at the gene ends were 5 bases for V and 7 bases for J; bases not matched to a gene: 11. CDR1 is MNHEY, CDR2 SMNVEV, per germline (reference sequence). The CDR3 loop reads CASSIQGTANEQYF. The CDR3 DNA follows: TGTGCCAGCAGTATCCAGGGGACAGCAAATGAGCAGTACTTC.

In the case of this clone: This sample includes further DNA sequences coding for the same CDR3. The chain joins TRBV6-1 to TRBJ2-7; D perhaps matches TRBD2 (6 bases). Per germline, CDR1 MNHNS and CDR2 SASEGT. Trimming stripped 1 base from V and 4 bases from J, with 8 bases between. The CDR3 has 13 residues. In nucleotides, the CDR3 is TGTGCCAGCAGTGAAGGGGGACTTTACGAGCAGTACTTC. Translating gives CASSEGGLYEQYF.